A selection of T cell receptor beta chains follows, all from one sample in a study of sequential checkpoint blockade in melanoma. This table comes from immunoSEQ multiplex PCR, and its TCRdb copy is limited to in-frame clones, with some not included. The sample includes just under 20,000 clones, about 80% of them seen just once. This specimen consisted of CD8+ T cells sorted from blood (inferred from file names), obtained from a patient given nivolumab and ipilimumab in sequence. The receptor source for this set is a human donor with melanoma. CDR3s include the opening cysteine and the closing phenylalanine or tryptophan. Fields, in order: D gene, V gene, clone size, J gene, CDR3 protein, CDR3 DNA. The D gene is left open where the match is weak. A row's size may be missing; if present it is once, few, many or a size class.

d_call: -; v_call: TRBV5-4; clone_size: -; j_call: TRBJ1-2; cdr3_aa: CASSLGSGTAGGYTF; cdr3_nt: TGTGCCAGCAGCCTGGGGTCCGGGACCGCGGGGGGCTACACCTTC
d_call: -; v_call: TRBV28; clone_size: -; j_call: TRBJ1-1; cdr3_aa: CASSAQGGWNTEAFF; cdr3_nt: TGTGCCAGCAGTGCCCAGGGAGGGTGGAACACTGAAGCTTTCTTT
d_call: -; v_call: TRBV5-6; clone_size: -; j_call: TRBJ1-2; cdr3_aa: CASSLEGAPYGYTF; cdr3_nt: TGTGCCAGCAGCTTGGAAGGGGCGCCCTATGGCTACACCTTC
d_call: TRBD1; v_call: TRBV15; clone_size: -; j_call: TRBJ1-5; cdr3_aa: CATSKGAQPQHF; cdr3_nt: TGTGCCACCAGCAAGGGGGCACAGCCCCAGCATTTT
d_call: TRBD1; v_call: TRBV6-5; clone_size: -; j_call: TRBJ2-6; cdr3_aa: CASSTGGSGANVLTF; cdr3_nt: TGTGCCAGCAGCACAGGGGGATCAGGGGCCAACGTCCTGACTTTC
d_call: TRBD1; v_call: TRBV7-9; clone_size: -; j_call: TRBJ2-6; cdr3_aa: CASSPPGTVTISGANVLTF; cdr3_nt: TGTGCCAGCAGCCCACCCGGGACAGTTACGATCTCTGGGGCCAACGTCCTGACTTTC
d_call: -; v_call: TRBV7-2; clone_size: -; j_call: TRBJ2-7; cdr3_aa: CASSLYVSGVLEQYF; cdr3_nt: TGTGCCAGCAGCTTATACGTATCGGGAGTACTAGAGCAGTACTTC
d_call: TRBD1; v_call: TRBV14; clone_size: -; j_call: TRBJ2-7; cdr3_aa: CASSQDGTGTYEQYF; cdr3_nt: TGTGCCAGCAGCCAAGATGGGACAGGGACCTACGAGCAGTACTTC
d_call: TRBD1; v_call: TRBV5-1; clone_size: -; j_call: TRBJ1-4; cdr3_aa: CASTPGRTGGFINEKLFF; cdr3_nt: TGCGCCAGCACCCCGGGACGGACAGGGGGCTTCATTAATGAAAAACTGTTTTTT
d_call: -; v_call: TRBV29-1; clone_size: -; j_call: TRBJ1-1; cdr3_aa: CSVVDDRTNTEAFF; cdr3_nt: TGCAGCGTTGTGGACGACAGGACCAACACTGAAGCTTTCTTT
d_call: TRBD1; v_call: TRBV5-6; clone_size: -; j_call: TRBJ2-7; cdr3_aa: CASSAAAGQGKHEQYF; cdr3_nt: TGTGCCAGCAGCGCGGCCGCGGGACAGGGGAAACACGAGCAGTACTTC
d_call: -; v_call: TRBV6-1; clone_size: -; j_call: TRBJ1-1; cdr3_aa: CASSESGRSLGTEAFF; cdr3_nt: TGTGCCAGCAGTGAAAGCGGCCGATCCCTGGGGACTGAAGCTTTCTTT
d_call: -; v_call: TRBV19; clone_size: -; j_call: TRBJ1-5; cdr3_aa: CASSIEGAHSNQPQHF; cdr3_nt: TGTGCCAGTAGTATAGAGGGGGCCCATAGCAATCAGCCCCAGCATTTT
d_call: -; v_call: TRBV28; clone_size: -; j_call: TRBJ1-4; cdr3_aa: CASRLEATNGANEKLFF; cdr3_nt: TGTGCCAGCAGGTTAGAGGCAACTAATGGAGCTAATGAAAAACTGTTTTTT
d_call: -; v_call: TRBV28; clone_size: -; j_call: TRBJ1-2; cdr3_aa: CASSLGKNYGYTF; cdr3_nt: TGTGCCAGCAGTTTGGGCAAGAACTATGGCTACACCTTC
d_call: TRBD2; v_call: TRBV28; clone_size: -; j_call: TRBJ2-7; cdr3_aa: CASSFSAEASGSQSSYEQYF; cdr3_nt: TGTGCCAGCAGTTTTTCCGCCGAGGCTAGCGGGAGTCAGAGCTCCTACGAGCAGTACTTC
d_call: -; v_call: TRBV28; clone_size: -; j_call: TRBJ1-1; cdr3_aa: CASSLTGQGPEAFF; cdr3_nt: TGTGCCAGCAGTTTAACAGGGCAGGGGCCTGAAGCTTTCTTT
d_call: -; v_call: TRBV19; clone_size: -; j_call: TRBJ2-7; cdr3_aa: CASSIGLQLGYEQYF; cdr3_nt: TGTGCCAGTAGTATAGGCCTTCAACTCGGCTACGAGCAGTACTTC
d_call: -; v_call: TRBV2; clone_size: -; j_call: TRBJ2-6; cdr3_aa: CASFRDKDSGANVLTF; cdr3_nt: TGTGCCAGCTTCCGGGACAAGGATTCTGGGGCCAACGTCCTGACTTTC
d_call: -; v_call: TRBV6-1; clone_size: -; j_call: TRBJ2-7; cdr3_aa: CASSDPSLRSDTYEQYF; cdr3_nt: TGTGCCAGCAGTGACCCTAGTTTGCGAAGCGATACCTACGAGCAGTACTTC
d_call: -; v_call: TRBV15; clone_size: -; j_call: TRBJ1-5; cdr3_aa: CATSRDGGQPMEPQHF; cdr3_nt: TGTGCCACCAGCAGAGATGGTGGGCAGCCTATGGAGCCCCAGCATTTT
d_call: -; v_call: TRBV15; clone_size: -; j_call: TRBJ1-1; cdr3_aa: CATSPDTLMNTEAFF; cdr3_nt: TGTGCCACCAGTCCCGACACCCTAATGAACACTGAAGCTTTCTTT
d_call: TRBD1; v_call: TRBV28; clone_size: -; j_call: TRBJ2-7; cdr3_aa: CASRLRTGTYEQYF; cdr3_nt: TGTGCCAGCAGACTTAGGACAGGAACCTACGAGCAGTACTTC
d_call: -; v_call: TRBV14; clone_size: -; j_call: TRBJ2-7; cdr3_aa: CASSSDRTYEQYF; cdr3_nt: TGTGCCAGCAGTTCCGACAGGACCTACGAGCAGTACTTC
d_call: -; v_call: TRBV1; clone_size: -; j_call: TRBJ2-7; cdr3_aa: CTSRQGLIDRGKFYEQYF; cdr3_nt: TGCACCAGCAGACAAGGCCTAATAGACAGGGGAAAATTCTACGAGCAGTACTTC
d_call: -; v_call: TRBV6-1; clone_size: once; j_call: TRBJ1-6; cdr3_aa: CASSELGSPLHF; cdr3_nt: TGTGCCAGCAGTGAACTGGGCTCACCCCTCCACTTT
d_call: TRBD1; v_call: TRBV11-2; clone_size: few; j_call: TRBJ1-2; cdr3_aa: CASSLDFGQGNYGYTF; cdr3_nt: TGTGCCAGCAGCTTAGATTTCGGACAGGGGAACTATGGCTACACCTTC
d_call: -; v_call: TRBV9; clone_size: -; j_call: TRBJ2-1; cdr3_aa: CASSVSFSADEQFF; cdr3_nt: TGTGCCAGCAGCGTATCCTTTAGCGCCGATGAGCAGTTCTTC
d_call: -; v_call: TRBV7-9; clone_size: -; j_call: TRBJ1-4; cdr3_aa: CASSPAREKLFF; cdr3_nt: TGTGCCAGCAGCCCCGCCCGGGAAAAACTGTTTTTT
d_call: -; v_call: TRBV7-9; clone_size: -; j_call: TRBJ1-5; cdr3_aa: CASSLCSGCQPQHF; cdr3_nt: TGTGCCAGCAGCTTATGTTCAGGGTGTCAGCCCCAGCATTTT
d_call: TRBD1; v_call: TRBV30; clone_size: -; j_call: TRBJ2-6; cdr3_aa: CAWSPDRGSEGANVLTF; cdr3_nt: TGTGCCTGGAGTCCGGACAGGGGATCGGAAGGGGCCAACGTCCTGACTTTC
d_call: -; v_call: TRBV28; clone_size: -; j_call: TRBJ2-7; cdr3_aa: CASSQTGGTSYEQYF; cdr3_nt: TGTGCCAGCAGCCAGACAGGCGGTACCTCCTACGAGCAGTACTTC
d_call: TRBD1; v_call: TRBV7-9; clone_size: -; j_call: TRBJ2-7; cdr3_aa: CASSGPGQGLSEQYF; cdr3_nt: TGTGCCAGCAGCGGTCCGGGACAGGGACTGAGCGAGCAGTACTTC
d_call: -; v_call: TRBV6-5; clone_size: -; j_call: TRBJ2-3; cdr3_aa: CASSGGGSTDTQYF; cdr3_nt: TGTGCCAGCAGTGGTGGAGGGAGCACAGATACGCAGTATTTT
d_call: -; v_call: TRBV5-1; clone_size: -; j_call: TRBJ1-5; cdr3_aa: CASSLEGGIQPQHF; cdr3_nt: TGCGCCAGCAGCTTGGAGGGGGGGATTCAGCCCCAGCATTTT
d_call: TRBD1; v_call: TRBV28; clone_size: -; j_call: TRBJ2-6; cdr3_aa: CASSLTYRDSWSVSGANVLTF; cdr3_nt: TGTGCCAGCAGTTTAACATACCGGGACAGTTGGTCGGTCTCTGGGGCCAACGTCCTGACTTTC
d_call: -; v_call: TRBV5-4; clone_size: -; j_call: TRBJ1-6; cdr3_aa: CASSLIPGGSYNSPLHF; cdr3_nt: TGTGCCAGCAGCCTCATCCCCGGAGGGTCCTATAATTCACCCCTCCACTTT
d_call: -; v_call: TRBV13; clone_size: few; j_call: TRBJ2-6; cdr3_aa: CASSLAGGSGANVLTF; cdr3_nt: TGTGCCAGCAGCTTAGCCGGGGGTTCTGGGGCCAACGTCCTGACTTTC
d_call: TRBD1; v_call: TRBV11-2; clone_size: -; j_call: TRBJ1-5; cdr3_aa: CASSPGQGTSNQPQHF; cdr3_nt: TGTGCCAGCAGCCCGGGACAGGGGACAAGCAATCAGCCCCAGCATTTT
d_call: -; v_call: TRBV19; clone_size: -; j_call: TRBJ2-6; cdr3_aa: CASSHRDISGANVLTF; cdr3_nt: TGTGCCAGTAGTCATAGAGACATCTCTGGGGCCAACGTCCTGACTTTC
d_call: -; v_call: TRBV27; clone_size: -; j_call: TRBJ2-3; cdr3_aa: CASTGSRTASTDTQYF; cdr3_nt: TGTGCCAGCACAGGATCCAGGACAGCTAGCACAGATACGCAGTATTTT
d_call: TRBD1; v_call: TRBV27; clone_size: -; j_call: TRBJ2-7; cdr3_aa: CASSPEGTGAYEQYF; cdr3_nt: TGTGCCAGCAGCCCCGAAGGGACAGGTGCCTACGAGCAGTACTTC
d_call: TRBD2; v_call: TRBV7-9; clone_size: few; j_call: TRBJ2-6; cdr3_aa: CASSQTSGGLSGANVLTF; cdr3_nt: TGTGCCAGCAGCCAGACTAGCGGGGGACTATCTGGGGCCAACGTCCTGACTTTC
d_call: -; v_call: TRBV9; clone_size: -; j_call: TRBJ1-3; cdr3_aa: CASSARTGGSGNTIYF; cdr3_nt: TGTGCCAGCAGCGCCCGTACGGGGGGCTCTGGAAACACCATATATTTT
d_call: TRBD1; v_call: TRBV27; clone_size: few; j_call: TRBJ1-2; cdr3_aa: CASRTQGEDGYTF; cdr3_nt: TGTGCCAGCAGGACCCAGGGGGAGGATGGCTACACCTTC
d_call: -; v_call: TRBV29-1; clone_size: -; j_call: TRBJ1-1; cdr3_aa: CSVEPRLTGVVEAFF; cdr3_nt: TGCAGCGTTGAACCACGACTGACCGGGGTTGTGGAAGCTTTCTTT
d_call: TRBD1; v_call: TRBV2; clone_size: -; j_call: TRBJ1-5; cdr3_aa: CASTGDDWSNQPQHF; cdr3_nt: TGTGCCAGTACAGGGGATGATTGGAGCAATCAGCCCCAGCATTTT
d_call: TRBD1; v_call: TRBV30; clone_size: -; j_call: TRBJ1-4; cdr3_aa: CAWRADRGNEKLFF; cdr3_nt: TGTGCCTGGAGGGCGGACAGGGGGAATGAAAAACTGTTTTTT
d_call: TRBD2; v_call: TRBV6-1; clone_size: -; j_call: TRBJ2-7; cdr3_aa: CASSPRGLAYEQYF; cdr3_nt: TGTGCCAGCAGTCCAAGGGGACTAGCCTACGAGCAGTACTTC
d_call: -; v_call: TRBV19; clone_size: -; j_call: TRBJ2-7; cdr3_aa: CASSRKTAYEQYF; cdr3_nt: TGTGCCAGCAGCCGGAAGACAGCATACGAGCAGTACTTC
d_call: -; v_call: TRBV19; clone_size: -; j_call: TRBJ1-3; cdr3_aa: CASARVPGNTIYF; cdr3_nt: TGTGCCAGTGCCCGGGTTCCTGGAAACACCATATATTTT
d_call: TRBD2; v_call: TRBV2; clone_size: few; j_call: TRBJ2-7; cdr3_aa: CASRGSRSSGAYEQYF; cdr3_nt: TGTGCCAGCAGGGGCTCCCGTTCTAGCGGCGCCTACGAGCAGTACTTC
d_call: -; v_call: TRBV5-6; clone_size: -; j_call: TRBJ1-2; cdr3_aa: CASTLWPNYGYTF; cdr3_nt: TGTGCCAGCACTCTTTGGCCTAACTATGGCTACACCTTC
d_call: TRBD1; v_call: TRBV28; clone_size: -; j_call: TRBJ2-7; cdr3_aa: CASSLSRTGMYEQYF; cdr3_nt: TGTGCCAGCAGTTTATCGCGGACAGGGATGTACGAGCAGTACTTC